The clone carrying this T cell receptor beta chain was detected only once. The CDR3 is 15 residues long. Germline V gene data show CDR1 as MNHEY and CDR2 as SVGEGT. V was pared by 2 bases and J by 5 bases, with 14 bases between. These data are taken from a study of control samples from healthy donors and cancer patients. Sequencing was performed with immunoSEQ multiplex PCR; in TCRdb, only in-frame clones are kept and a portion is missing. The sample has approximately 170,000 clones; roughly nine tenths are singletons. Sequenced material: blood. This receptor was taken from a woman aged 30 to 39 in good health. The chain joins TRBV6-2 or TRBV6-3 to TRBJ2-3; D is undetermined. The chain's CDR3 is CASSYTSSPVDTQYF. CDR3 bases: TGTGCCAGCAGTTACACGTCCTCCCCGGTAGATACGCAGTATTTT.